The entry that follows covers one T cell receptor beta chain sequence. Antigen unknown. The sample belongs to a study of cytomegalovirus exposure and HLA in healthy donors. The PCR made use of 60 Vbeta and 13 Jbeta primers. Here immunoSEQ multiplex PCR was the method, and the copy in TCRdb shows in-frame clones only, minus some. The sample contains some 96,000 clones, approximately 76% of which appear only once. V was pared by 6 bases and J by 5 bases, with 11 bases between. From germline, CDR1 is SGDLS and CDR2 YYNGEE. The CDR3 runs to 12 residues. Study findings and constraints: Rare sequences made up most TCRs, while some public TCRs were found in many donors. Sequencing likely generated an artifact that appeared as a cluster of highly shared sequence variants. Published work reported that the classifier diagnosed cytomegalovirus status with high specificity and sensitivity. The authors later found most CMV-associated TCR beta chains appeared HLA-restricted.

The gene calls are TRBV9 and TRBJ1-1, with TRBD1 as a possible D gene (6 bases). What was sequenced was PBMCs. This receptor was obtained from a man aged 40-50 years in good health and CMV-seronegative. The CDR3 DNA reads TGTGCCAGCAAATCACAGGGAACTGAAGCTTTCTTT. Its protein is CASKSQGTEAFF.